One and the same sample provided the 8 T cell receptor beta chains below, sequenced in a study of cytomegalovirus exposure and HLA in healthy donors (dated by TCRdb to 2016 to 2017). To prepare the library, the immunoSEQ multiplex PCR assay was applied. For the multiplex PCR, a mixture combining 60 forward primers for TCR Vbeta segments and 13 reverse primers for TCR Jbeta segments was used. TCRdb mirrors the immuneACCESS table, restricted to in-frame sequences. Some clones are absent from its copies; in checked studies, under half trace to an unresolved V gene, and the reason for the others is unknown. This sample lists about 110,000 clones; roughly 70% were detected once. The top ten constitute around 4.5% of the sample. Sequences were obtained from PBMCs. The receptors originated from a middle-aged woman in good health and CMV-seronegative.

The CDR3 DNA sequence: TGTGCCAGCAGTGAGACGCCACTAGCGGGGCTGGCAGATACGCAGTATTTT. Its translation: CASSETPLAGLADTQYF. V is TRBV2 and J is TRBJ2-3; 10 bases map to TRBD2. The V and J ends lost 3 bases and 4 bases, in that order; junction bases with no gene match: 10. CDR3 length: 17 residues. The germline gives CDR1 SNHLY, CDR2 FYNNEI. Full variable domain (remainder filled in from reference TRBV2 and TRBJ2-3): EPEVTQTPSHQVTQMGQEVILRCVPISNHLYFYWYRQILGQKVEFLVSFYNNEISEKSEIFDDQFSVERPDGSNFTLKIRSTKLEDSAMYFCASSETPLAGLADTQYFGPGTRLTVL.

This chain links TRBV19 with TRBJ2-3; D is perhaps TRBD2 (5 bases). The V gene's germline CDR1 is LNHDA and CDR2 SQIVND (reference sequence). Trimming shortened V by 3 bases and J by 3 bases, and 10 bases separated the two germline ends. The CDR3 consists of 14 residues. CDR3 DNA: TGTGCCAGTAGTATTCCGGGGAGTACAGATACGCAGTATTTT. Translated, it gives CASSIPGSTDTQYF.

V is TRBV19 and J is TRBJ2-5; 9 positions match TRBD2. The V gene end was trimmed by 3 bases and the J gene end by 5 bases; junction bases not matched to a gene: 7. From germline, CDR1 is LNHDA and CDR2 SQIVND (reference sequence). This CDR3 has 15 residues. This chain's CDR3 is CASSIPASGTETQYF. CDR3 in DNA: TGTGCCAGTAGTATCCCGGCTAGCGGGACGGAGACCCAGTACTTC.

This rearrangement joins TRBV28 to TRBJ2-1; D is ambiguous. Trimming removed 4 bases from V and 9 bases from J, with 10 bases in between. CDR1 is MDHEN, CDR2 SYDVKM, per germline. The CDR3 is made up of 12 amino acids. CDR3: CASSSRGLEQFF. In DNA, the CDR3 is TGTGCCAGCAGTTCAAGAGGCCTTGAGCAGTTCTTC.

This chain uses TRBV28 with TRBJ2-1; 7 nucleotides align to TRBD2. Germline assignment: CDR1 MDHEN and CDR2 SYDVKM. CDR3 size: 12 residues. The junction had 6 bases not matched to a gene; V was cut back by 6 bases and J by 10 bases. DNA for the CDR3: TGTGCCAGCAGGACCCTAGCGGTCGAGCAGTTCTTC. Translation: CASRTLAVEQFF.

J is TRBJ2-7 and V is TRBV7-8; D is possibly TRBD2 (6 bases). The germline gives CDR1 SGHVS, CDR2 FQNEAQ. This CDR3 spans 13 amino acids. With 5 bases removed from V and 0 bases from J, the gap between germline ends came to 8 bases. CDR3 loop: CASSRRGSYEQYF. The CDR3 nucleotides read TGTGCCAGCAGCCGGCGGGGCTCCTACGAGCAGTACTTC.

V is TRBV7-9 and J is TRBJ1-2, with 10 bases matching TRBD1. There are 15 residues in the CDR3. J gave up 4 bases and V 4 bases, and 6 bases lay outside the gene matches. Germline lookup yields CDR1 SEHNR and CDR2 FQNEAQ (reference sequence). In DNA form, the CDR3 reads TGTGCCAGCAGCTCCCTGGGACAGGGGAGCTATGGCTACACCTTC. Its translation: CASSSLGQGSYGYTF.

The chain couples TRBV4-3 to TRBJ2-3, with TRBD1 matching over 8 bases. Per the germline V gene, CDR1 is LGHNA and CDR2 is YSLEER. This CDR3 region has 17 residues. Losses at the gene ends were 0 bases for V and 4 bases for J; bases not matched to a gene: 9. CDR3 loop: CASSQDPPGGIADTQYF. Here the CDR3 DNA reads TGCGCCAGCAGCCAAGATCCCCCAGGGGGCATAGCAGATACGCAGTATTTT.